The subject of this entry is one TCR beta chain. The antigen remains unidentified. The record originates from a study of vaccination effects on CD4 cells after COVID-19. Study in general: Peptide-pool stimulation followed by sequencing identified expanded antigen-specific CD4+ clonotypes in the ViraFEST assay.

Profiled with immunoSEQ multiplex PCR; TCRdb holds only in-frame clones, not every one. Counted here are more than 45,000 clones, 75% to 80% occurring once; the ten biggest clones make up approximately 12%. The CDR3 consists of 14 residues. Germline V lookup: CDR1 LGHNT, CDR2 FRNRAP. V lost 2 bases, J lost 9 bases, and 7 bases stayed unmatched. CD4+ T cell isolation took place after about 11 days of culture. The material was CD4+ T cells from PBMCs cultured without peptide, obtained before COVID-19 vaccination. The rearrangement joins TRBV12-5 to TRBJ2-4, with 7 bases matching TRBD2. The clonotype comes from a human donor who had a prior SARS-CoV-2 infection. For the CDR3, the DNA is TGTGCTAGTGGTTTGTGGGGGGGTAGAGCCATTCAGTACTTC. Amino acid sequence: CASGLWGGRAIQYF.